What follows is one T cell receptor beta chain and its context. This record comes from a study of blood T cell repertoires in COVID-19. At the level of the study: PBMCs, B-cell-depleted T cells, or T cells were the source of the cDNA or gDNA that made up the material.

This table comes from immunoSEQ multiplex PCR, and its TCRdb copy is limited to in-frame clones, with some not included. The table includes over 50,000 clones, around 87% detected once. The CDR3 spans 12 residues. Germline loops: CDR1 SQVTM, CDR2 ANQGSEA. V lost 6 bases to trimming and J lost 5 bases; unmatched junction nucleotides: 5. The V gene is TRBV29-1, the J gene TRBJ1-1; TRBD1 agrees at 8 bases. This sequence was found in a man between 60 and 75 years old with acute or convalescent COVID-19. Material: peripheral blood. This CDR3 reads CSVGQGATEAFF. Written as DNA, the CDR3 is TGCAGCGTAGGACAGGGAGCAACTGAAGCTTTCTTT. Drawing the rest from reference TRBV29-1 and TRBJ1-1, the complete variable domain is SAVISQKPSRDICQRGTSLTIQCQVDSQVTMMFWYRQQPGQSLTLIATANQGSEATYESGFVIDKFPISRPNLTFSTLTVSNMSPEDSSIYLCSVGQGATEAFFGQGTRLTVV.